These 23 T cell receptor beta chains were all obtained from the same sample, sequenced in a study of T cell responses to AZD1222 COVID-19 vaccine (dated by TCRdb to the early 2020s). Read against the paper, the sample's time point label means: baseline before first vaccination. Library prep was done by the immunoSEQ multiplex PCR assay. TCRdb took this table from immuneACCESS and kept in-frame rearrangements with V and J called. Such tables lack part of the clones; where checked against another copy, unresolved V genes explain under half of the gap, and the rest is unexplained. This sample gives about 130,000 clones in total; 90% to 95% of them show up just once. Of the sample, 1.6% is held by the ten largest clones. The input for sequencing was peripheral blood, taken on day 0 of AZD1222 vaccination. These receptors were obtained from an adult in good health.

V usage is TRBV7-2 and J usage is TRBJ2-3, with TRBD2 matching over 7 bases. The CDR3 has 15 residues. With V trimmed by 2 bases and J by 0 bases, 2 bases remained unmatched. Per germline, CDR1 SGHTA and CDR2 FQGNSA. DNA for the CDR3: TGTGCCAGCAGCTTAACGGGAGGAAGCACAGATACGCAGTATTTT. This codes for CASSLTGGSTDTQYF.

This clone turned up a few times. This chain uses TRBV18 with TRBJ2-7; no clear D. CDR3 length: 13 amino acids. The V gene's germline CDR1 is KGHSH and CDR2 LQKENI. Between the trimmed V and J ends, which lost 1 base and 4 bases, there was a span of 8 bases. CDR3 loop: CASSPQTMYEQYF. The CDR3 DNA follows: TGTGCCAGCTCACCACAGACGATGTACGAGCAGTACTTC. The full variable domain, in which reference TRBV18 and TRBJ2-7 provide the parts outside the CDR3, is NAGVMQNPRHLVRRRGQEARLRCSPMKGHSHVYWYRQLPEEGLKFMVYLQKENIIDESGMPKERFSAEFPKEGPSILRIQQVVRGDSAAYFCASSPQTMYEQYFGPGTRLTVT.

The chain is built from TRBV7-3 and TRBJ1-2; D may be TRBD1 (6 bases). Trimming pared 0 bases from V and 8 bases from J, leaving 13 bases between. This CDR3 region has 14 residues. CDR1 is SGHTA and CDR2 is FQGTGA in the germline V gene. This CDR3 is CASSLTGAGDGYTF. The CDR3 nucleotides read TGTGCCAGCAGCTTAACGGGGGCTGGGGACGGCTACACCTTC.

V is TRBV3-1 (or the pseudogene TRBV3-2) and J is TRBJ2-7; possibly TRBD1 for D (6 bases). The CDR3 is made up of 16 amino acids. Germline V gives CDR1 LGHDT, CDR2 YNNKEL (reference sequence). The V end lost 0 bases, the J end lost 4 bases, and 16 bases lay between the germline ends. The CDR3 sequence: CASSQEGTSRGYEQYF. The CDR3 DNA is TGTGCCAGCAGCCAAGAGGGGACCTCTAGGGGGTACGAGCAGTACTTC.

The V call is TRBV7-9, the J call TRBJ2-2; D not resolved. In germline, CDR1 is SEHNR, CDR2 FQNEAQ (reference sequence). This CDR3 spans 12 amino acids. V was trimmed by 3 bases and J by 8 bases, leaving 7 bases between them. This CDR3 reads CASSFDLGELFF. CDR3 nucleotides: TGTGCCAGCAGCTTCGACCTTGGGGAGCTGTTTTTT.

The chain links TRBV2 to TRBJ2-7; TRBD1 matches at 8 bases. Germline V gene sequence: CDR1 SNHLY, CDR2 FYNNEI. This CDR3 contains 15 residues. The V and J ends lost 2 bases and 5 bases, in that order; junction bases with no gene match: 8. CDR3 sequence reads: CASSEFWTGSNEQYF. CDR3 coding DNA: TGTGCCAGCAGTGAATTCTGGACAGGGTCGAACGAGCAGTACTTC.

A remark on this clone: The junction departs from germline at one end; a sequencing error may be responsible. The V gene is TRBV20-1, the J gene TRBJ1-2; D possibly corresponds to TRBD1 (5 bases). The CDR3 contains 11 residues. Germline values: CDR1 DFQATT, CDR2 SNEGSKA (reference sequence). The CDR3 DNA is TGTACTATAATTGGGGGAACTGGCTACACCTTC. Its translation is CTIIGGTGYTF.

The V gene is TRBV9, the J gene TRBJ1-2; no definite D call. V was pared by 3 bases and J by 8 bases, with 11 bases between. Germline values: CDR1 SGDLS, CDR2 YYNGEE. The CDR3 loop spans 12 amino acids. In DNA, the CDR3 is TGTGCCAGCAGCGCACAGCCTAGCGGCTACACCTTC. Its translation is CASSAQPSGYTF.

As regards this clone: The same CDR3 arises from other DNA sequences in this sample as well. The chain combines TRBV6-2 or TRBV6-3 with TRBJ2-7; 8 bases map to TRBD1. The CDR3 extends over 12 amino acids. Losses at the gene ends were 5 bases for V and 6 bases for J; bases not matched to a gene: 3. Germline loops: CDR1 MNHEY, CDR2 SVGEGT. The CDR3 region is CASSQTGGEQYF. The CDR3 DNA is TGTGCCAGCAGTCAAACAGGGGGCGAGCAGTACTTC.

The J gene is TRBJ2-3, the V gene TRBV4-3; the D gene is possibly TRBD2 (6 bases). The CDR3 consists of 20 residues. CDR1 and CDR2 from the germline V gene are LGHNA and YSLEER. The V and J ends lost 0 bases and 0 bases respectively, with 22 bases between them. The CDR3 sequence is CASSQDPGRGNIPSTDTQYF. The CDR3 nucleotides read TGCGCCAGCAGCCAAGATCCGGGGCGGGGTAACATCCCTAGCACAGATACGCAGTATTTT.

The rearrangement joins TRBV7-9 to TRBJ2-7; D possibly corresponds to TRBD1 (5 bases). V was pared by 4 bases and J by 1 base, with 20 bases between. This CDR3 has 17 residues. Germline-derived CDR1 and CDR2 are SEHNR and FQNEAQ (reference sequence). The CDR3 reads CASSSNRLGQGSYEQYF. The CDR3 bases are TGTGCCAGCAGCTCAAACCGCCTCGGGCAGGGATCCTACGAGCAGTACTTC.

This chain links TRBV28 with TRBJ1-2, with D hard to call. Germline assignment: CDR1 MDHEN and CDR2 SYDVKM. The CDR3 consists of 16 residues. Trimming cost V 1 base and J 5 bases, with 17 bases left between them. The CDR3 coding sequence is TGTGCCAGCAGTTTATTTCCCCCGGGCCTGGGGTATGGCTACACCTTC. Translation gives CASSLFPPGLGYGYTF.

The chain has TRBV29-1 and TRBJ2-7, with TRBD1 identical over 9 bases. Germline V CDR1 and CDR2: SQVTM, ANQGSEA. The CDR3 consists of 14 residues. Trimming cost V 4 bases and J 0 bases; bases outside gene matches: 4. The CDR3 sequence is CSVGGTGSSYEQYF. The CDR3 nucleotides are TGCAGCGTTGGGGGGACAGGGAGCTCCTACGAGCAGTACTTC.

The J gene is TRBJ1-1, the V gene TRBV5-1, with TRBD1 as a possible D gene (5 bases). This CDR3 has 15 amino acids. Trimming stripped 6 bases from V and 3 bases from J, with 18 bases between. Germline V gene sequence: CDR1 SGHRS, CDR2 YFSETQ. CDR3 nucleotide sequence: TGCGCCAGCACCCCGGGAGGGGCCTCGGACACTGAAGCTTTCTTT. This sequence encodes CASTPGGASDTEAFF.

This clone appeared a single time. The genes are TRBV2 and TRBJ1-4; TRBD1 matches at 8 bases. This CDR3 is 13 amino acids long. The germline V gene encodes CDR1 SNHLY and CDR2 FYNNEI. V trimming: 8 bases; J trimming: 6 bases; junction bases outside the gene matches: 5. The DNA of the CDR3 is TGTGCCAGCCAGGGACAGGTGCATGAAAAACTGTTTTTT. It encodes CASQGQVHEKLFF.

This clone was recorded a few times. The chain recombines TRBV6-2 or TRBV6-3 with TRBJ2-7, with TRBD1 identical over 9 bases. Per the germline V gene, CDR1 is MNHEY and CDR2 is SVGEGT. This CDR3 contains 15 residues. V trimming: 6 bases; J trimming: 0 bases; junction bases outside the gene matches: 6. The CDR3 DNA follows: TGTGCCAGCAGCACTGGACAGGGGTCCTCCTACGAGCAGTACTTC. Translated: CASSTGQGSSYEQYF.

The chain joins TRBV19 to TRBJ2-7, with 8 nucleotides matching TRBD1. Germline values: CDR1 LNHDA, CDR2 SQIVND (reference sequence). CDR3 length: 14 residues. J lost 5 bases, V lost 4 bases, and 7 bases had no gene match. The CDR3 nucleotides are TGTGCCAGTAGTAGTGGACAGGGCTTCCACGAGCAGTACTTC. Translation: CASSSGQGFHEQYF.

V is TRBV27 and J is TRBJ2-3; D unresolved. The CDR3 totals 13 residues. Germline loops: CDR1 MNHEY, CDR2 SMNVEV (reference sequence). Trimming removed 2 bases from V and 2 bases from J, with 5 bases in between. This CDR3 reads CASSLGHTDTQYF. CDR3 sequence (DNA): TGTGCCAGCAGTTTAGGGCACACAGATACGCAGTATTTT.

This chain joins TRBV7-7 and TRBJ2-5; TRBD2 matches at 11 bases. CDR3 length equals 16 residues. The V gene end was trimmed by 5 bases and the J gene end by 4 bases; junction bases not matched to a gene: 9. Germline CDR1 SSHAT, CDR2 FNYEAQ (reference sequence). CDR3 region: CASSPRVAGGRETQYF. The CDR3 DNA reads TGTGCCAGCAGCCCCCGTGTAGCGGGGGGGCGAGAGACCCAGTACTTC.

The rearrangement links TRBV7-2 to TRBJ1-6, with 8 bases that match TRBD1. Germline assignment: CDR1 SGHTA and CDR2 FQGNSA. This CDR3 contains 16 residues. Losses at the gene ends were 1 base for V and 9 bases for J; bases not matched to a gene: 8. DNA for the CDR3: TGTGCCAGCAGCTTAGACCACCAGGGGGCCTTTTCACCCCTCCACTTT. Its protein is CASSLDHQGAFSPLHF.

In DNA form, the CDR3 reads TGTGCCAGCAGTTTAGTAGGGAATGGCTACACCTTC. Translated, it gives CASSLVGNGYTF. This chain joins TRBV28 and TRBJ1-2, with D uncertain. This CDR3 region has 12 residues. The V gene lost 2 bases and the J gene lost 6 bases, with 7 bases spanning the gap. Looked up from germline, CDR1 is MDHEN and CDR2 is SYDVKM.

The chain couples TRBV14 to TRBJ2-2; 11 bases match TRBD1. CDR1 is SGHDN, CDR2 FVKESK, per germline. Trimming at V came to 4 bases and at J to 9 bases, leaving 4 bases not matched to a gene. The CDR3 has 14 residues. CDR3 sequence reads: CASSPGQGDWELFF. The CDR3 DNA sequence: TGTGCCAGCAGCCCGGGACAGGGGGACTGGGAGCTGTTTTTT.

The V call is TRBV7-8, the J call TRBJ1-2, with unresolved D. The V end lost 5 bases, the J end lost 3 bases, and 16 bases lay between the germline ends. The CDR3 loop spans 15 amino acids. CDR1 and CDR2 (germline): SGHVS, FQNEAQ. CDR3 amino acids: CASSAFRVAYYGYTF. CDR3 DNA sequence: TGTGCCAGCAGCGCTTTTCGAGTGGCCTACTATGGCTACACCTTC. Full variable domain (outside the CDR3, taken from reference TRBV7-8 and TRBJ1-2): GAGVSQSPRYKVAKRGQDVALRCDPISGHVSLFWYQQALGQGPEFLTYFQNEAQLDKSGLPSDRFFAERPEGSVSTLKIQRTQQEDSAVYLCASSAFRVAYYGYTFGSGTRLTVV.